A single TCR beta chain is shown here with its context. This clone was seen once. Its antigen remains undetermined. No qualities accompany the bases; no much larger clone lies one base away. This sample stems from a study of cytomegalovirus exposure and HLA in healthy donors (dated by TCRdb to the late 2010s). With respect to the entire study: According to an earlier analysis of a few hundred of the donors, about 179 million T cells yielded 120 million or so unique TCR beta sequences and less than 300 Gb of sequence data. On average, about 200,000 unique TCR beta nucleotide sequences were sequenced per donor among some 420 genotyped donors of the cohort, with 15% to 20% of those sequences being non-productive. In the later analysis, no new phenotypic data were used to find candidate immune exposures; instead, reliance was placed on TCR beta sequences and their occurrence across donors. The study used immunosequencing to profile the T cell repertoires of about 670 subjects and linked those repertoires to cytomegalovirus serostatus. Typing coverage differed by locus: A, B, C, DRB1 and DQB1 were typed in about 629-630 donors, DQA1 in approximately 520, DPA1 in roughly 590, and DPB1 in approximately 450. Donor age, sex, ethnicity and CMV serostatus were compiled together with the repertoire data. Along with the approximately 670-subject first cohort, a separate validation cohort of over a hundred different subjects was used. The study was designed to test whether signatures of past pathogen exposure could be identified by cataloging public T cell receptors. In a later analysis, previously published TCR beta repertoires from 600 to 850 donors were re-analyzed and high-resolution HLA genotyping was added so that TCR occurrence patterns could be studied. An earlier analysis of roughly 580 of the donors used high-throughput TCR beta sequencing to judge whether each TCR beta V gene segment behaved as functional or pseudogenic. To predict cytomegalovirus infection status, the study brought together high-throughput TCR immunosequencing, statistical association of individual TCRs with disease status, and machine learning. A later genetic analysis used genome-wide SNP genotypes for about three fifths of the 666 donors, treating that subset as a discovery cohort. Every repertoire in the discovery cohort had been generated on one and the same sequencing platform. Roughly 5 DR-DQ haplotypes were treated as single units for association and clustering because of strong linkage in the cohort. The genetic ancestry cluster associated with self-reported Caucasian donors included 65% to 90% of the approximately 410 genotyped donors. HLA typing covered class I and class II loci at four-digit resolution. An early release covering roughly 600 HLA-typed donors comprised 250 to 350 gigabases of sequencing data and around 85 million unique TCR sequences. General conclusions and limits of the study: CMV serostatus was the only immune exposure information available for the cohort. A total of fewer than 200 TCR beta chains were listed by the study as associated with cytomegalovirus. The classifier was reported to diagnose cytomegalovirus status with high specificity and sensitivity in both the original cohort and the validation cohort. V-gene and J-gene trimming of TCR beta chains was associated with a missense DCLRE1C variant in a later genetic analysis, and the association was replicated in an independent cohort. A cluster of highly shared sequence variants was judged likely to be a technical artifact of the sequencing pipeline. Correlated functional status among segregating V segments might be attributable to linkage disequilibrium, but an unknown experimental factor could not be ruled out. HLA typing was unavailable for some donors at each locus, so association tests used only the typed subset. Because counts were too low, roughly 18 rarely observed V segments, including chromosome 9 orphons, were left out of the earlier analysis of some 600 of the donors. When HLA alleles, especially DR and DQ, strongly co-occurred, TCR associations were difficult to assign to individual alleles. Several of the top co-occurrence clusters appeared to be linked to parvovirus B19, influenza, CMV and Epstein-Barr virus, according to a later analysis. In this cohort, only TCR beta chains were sequenced, and detectable features were limited by the absence of alpha or paired-chain data. In a later analysis, 16,951 TCR beta sequences were associated with specific HLA alleles at a false discovery rate of 0.05. A later analysis found that most CMV-associated TCR beta chains appeared HLA-restricted, with HLA associations seemingly driven largely by CMV exposure. In a later genetic analysis, fewer N-insertions in productive TCRs were reported among donors in an Asian-associated ancestry cluster than the roughly 670-donor mean. In a later analysis, the rate of TCR association differed among HLA loci, with DRB1 alleles having the most associated TCRs and HLA-C alleles having the fewest. An earlier analysis of 450 to 750 of the donors showed that most TCR beta V segments appeared in productive rearrangements either about 87% or about 30% of the time, which broadly matched IMGT annotations. Three of the identified cytomegalovirus-associated TCR beta chains were confirmed in vitro to be specific for cytomegalovirus antigens. The presence/absence analyses assumed that sequencing depth was roughly uniform across donors, and that assumption may not be true. The authors suggested that the approach could potentially be generalized to other disease states and immunological phenotypes. A further reported finding was that TCR beta sequences accurately predicted the HLA-A and HLA-B alleles for most subjects in the first cohort. Across donors, most TCR sequences were observed very rarely, whereas some public TCRs were present in many individuals. A later analysis found that HLA-associated TCR beta chains were more clonally expanded and had lower generation probabilities than equally common non-associated chains.

Receptors were amplified or captured by the immunoSEQ multiplex PCR assay. The multiplex PCR relied on a mix of 60 forward primers for TCR Vbeta segments and 13 reverse primers for TCR Jbeta segments. A multiplex PCR assay on genomic DNA amplified the CDR3 region of rearranged TCR beta genes. The amplified TCR beta libraries were sequenced on the Illumina HiSeq System as 87-base-pair reads. Per the original workflow: A later analysis tallied about 77 million unique TCR beta chains across the 600 to 700 repertoires, and some 10 million of those chains were shared by two or more donors. Raw reads were error-corrected and collapsed into unique sequences with a nearest-neighbor algorithm that merged closely related sequences to remove PCR and sequencing errors. V, D and J gene segments were assigned by aligning CDR3 sequences to IMGT reference sequences. For a sequence to be retained, a match of at least six nucleotides to both a V gene segment and a J gene segment was required. A rearrangement was called productive if the CDR3 had no stop codons and remained in frame with V and J, and every other rearrangement was called non-productive. Following IMGT convention, CDR3 was defined as the stretch from the second conserved V-encoded cysteine up to the conserved J-encoded phenylalanine. The earlier analysis of about 610 of the donors excluded any sequence lacking an unambiguous match to a single V gene segment. An earlier analysis of almost 600 of the donors classified V segments as functional when productive rearrangements were above 56.7% and as segregating when the standard deviation between donors was above 5%. A statistical classification framework was developed to diagnose cytomegalovirus status using the catalog of TCR beta chain sequences. In a later analysis, V and J genes were assigned by comparing TCR nucleotide sequences against IMGT/GENE-DB human TR gene sequences. Using the TCRdist pipeline, a later analysis assigned CDR3 sequences along with most-parsimonious VDJ recombination scenarios. In a later analysis, each TCR beta chain was defined by its CDR3 amino acid sequence together with its V-gene family, and reads lacking a unique V-gene family were excluded. A later analysis removed 592 highly shared, low-generation-probability nucleotide sequences to deal with suspected cross-contamination and a sequencing artifact. For each public chain, a later analysis derived a clonal expansion index from normalized ranks of inferred template counts within each repertoire. A later analysis computed generation probabilities with a VDJ recombination model fitted to out-of-frame rearrangements, and checked the results against IGoR. A later analysis scored TCR-TCR, TCR-HLA and TCR-CMV co-occurrence with hypergeometric tests, applying a repertoire-size bias correction to TCR pairs. To estimate false discovery rates, a later analysis permuted the HLA or CMV assignments 20 times. In a later analysis, co-occurring TCRs were grouped using DBSCAN, and TCRdist sequence similarity was added for clustering within HLA-allele-positive subsets. Co-occurrence clustering excluded repertoires with fewer than 30,000 or more than 120,000 public chains, plus five with anomalous nucleotide sharing. TCRdb took over this immuneACCESS table, retaining in-frame rearrangements with V and J assigned. Such tables are incomplete; in checked studies, under half of the missing clones stem from an unresolved V gene, and the remainder is unexplained. That table gives V, J and clone size, and the DNA gave D and trimming. For this sample there are about 55,000 clones; about four fifths appear just once. Around 1.5% of the sample lies in the top ten.

The cohort comprised 670 or so healthy bone marrow donors. At the time of sampling, all cohort members were nominally healthy, though unrecorded immune exposures were likely present. The donor was CMV seronegative and was included in the group of a few hundred seronegative cohort members. A peripheral blood sample was collected from each donor, and TCR beta sequencing was performed on peripheral blood mononuclear cells. The Qiagen DNeasy Blood Extraction Kit was used to extract genomic DNA from the blood cell samples. This clonotype was obtained from a female donor in good health and CMV-seronegative. Sequencing was done on a sample of PBMCs.

The CDR3 in this case is CASSLASRGDRGQGPQHF. The nucleotide sequence reads as follows: TGCGCCAGCAGCTTGGCCTCTAGGGGGGACAGGGGGCAAGGGCCCCAGCATTTT. This chain joins TRBV5-1 to TRBJ1-5; TRBD1 fits 12 bases in the junction. Per the germline V gene, SGHRS is the CDR1 and YFSETQ is the CDR2. The germline V end is reduced by 0 bases and the J end by 9 bases; junction bases left unmatched: 13. From cysteine to phenylalanine, the CDR3 is 18 amino acids long. Only the CDR3 DNA is retained, 54 bases long and in frame from the first base.